A selection of T cell receptor beta chains follows, all from one sample in a study of blood T cell repertoires in COVID-19. The table came from immunoSEQ multiplex PCR; TCRdb's copy has only in-frame clones and leaves some out. There are about 51,000 clones in the sample; around 83% occur only once, and about 4% lies in the top ten. Sequences were obtained from peripheral blood. The receptors come from an elderly man with active COVID-19. CDR3s include the opening cysteine and the closing phenylalanine or tryptophan. Each record gives: clone size, J gene, V gene, D gene, CDR3 DNA, CDR3 protein. A D gene is named only where the DNA matches it firmly. Clone size appears in some rows only: once, few, many, or a class for an expanded clone.

NA TRBJ2-6 TRBV7-3 TRBD2 TGTGCCAGCCCCTGGGGACTAGCGGGAGGGTCTGGGGCCAACGTCCTGACTTTC CASPWGLAGGSGANVLTF
NA TRBJ2-1 TRBV3-1/TRBV3-2 TRBD1 TGTGCCAGCAGCCAAGATGCACAGGGGGTTAATGAGCAGTTCTTC CASSQDAQGVNEQFF
NA TRBJ2-3 TRBV7-2 NA TGTGCCAGCAGCTTAGGGGCAACAGGGATAACAGATACGCAGTATTTT CASSLGATGITDTQYF
NA TRBJ2-7 TRBV30 NA TGTGCCTGGAGAAGGCCGACAACAAACGAGCAGTACTTC CAWRRPTTNEQYF
NA TRBJ2-2 TRBV5-6 NA TGTGCCAGCAGCGCAATAGGGGCTCAAGGCGCCGGGGAGCTGTTTTTT CASSAIGAQGAGELFF
NA TRBJ2-7 TRBV5-5 TRBD1 TGTGCCAGCAGCTTGGGGCAGGGGGCGTTAGCCTACGAGCAGTACTTC CASSLGQGALAYEQYF
NA TRBJ1-1 TRBV6-5 NA TGTGCCAGCTGGCCGGGGACAACGAACACTGAAGCTTTCTTT CASWPGTTNTEAFF
few TRBJ1-1 TRBV24-1 TRBD1 TGTGCCACCATTAGACAGGGGATTGAAGCTTTCTTT CATIRQGIEAFF
few TRBJ2-2 TRBV15 NA TGTGCCACCAGCAGAGGGGGAAACAGGGTGAACACCGGGGAGCTGTTTTTT CATSRGGNRVNTGELFF
NA TRBJ2-1 TRBV3-1/TRBV3-2 NA TGTGCCAGCAACTGGGGGCAGAGGGTCAATGAGCAGTTCTTC CASNWGQRVNEQFF
NA TRBJ2-7 TRBV28 NA TGTGCCAGCAGTTCCACCTACGAGCAGTACTTC CASSSTYEQYF
NA TRBJ1-5 TRBV19 NA TGTGCCAGTAGTGCGGTGGTTTCGGTAGGAGGCAATCAGCCCCAGCATTTT CASSAVVSVGGNQPQHF
NA TRBJ2-7 TRBV5-4 TRBD2 TGTGCCAGCAGCTGGAAGACTAGCGGGAGTTCCCACGAGCAGTACTTC CASSWKTSGSSHEQYF
once TRBJ2-5 TRBV5-6 NA TGTGCCAGCAGCTTGACGGGGGTCGGGACCCAGTACTTC CASSLTGVGTQYF
few TRBJ1-1 TRBV6-2/TRBV6-3 NA TGTGCCAGCAGTAAGTTCGGGGTCGGCCTCGGGACTGAAGCTTTCTTT CASSKFGVGLGTEAFF
NA TRBJ1-3 TRBV7-2 TRBD1 TGTGCCAGCAGTAACGGACAGGGGAGAAGGGCCATATATTTT CASSNGQGRRAIYF
NA TRBJ1-2 TRBV5-4 NA TGTGCCAGCAGCTCAGCATGGGGGGATTATGGCTACACCTTC CASSSAWGDYGYTF
NA TRBJ2-2 TRBV3-1/TRBV3-2 NA TGTGCCAGCAGTCAACAGGGCCCCGGGGAGCTGTTTTTT CASSQQGPGELFF
NA TRBJ2-1 TRBV9 TRBD1 TGTGCCAGCAGCGTAGGAAGGACAGGGTTCGATGAGCAGTTCTTC CASSVGRTGFDEQFF
NA TRBJ2-5 TRBV7-9 TRBD2 TGTGCCAGCAGCGCCGGACTAGTGAGTCAAGAGACCCAGTACTTC CASSAGLVSQETQYF
NA TRBJ1-5 TRBV12-3/TRBV12-4 TRBD1 TGTGCCAGCAGGCAGGGGGGCAATCAGCCCCAGCATTTT CASRQGGNQPQHF
NA TRBJ1-2 TRBV19 TRBD1 TGTGCCAGTAGCGGGACAGCTTATGGCTACACCTTC CASSGTAYGYTF
NA TRBJ2-1 TRBV6-5 NA TGTGCCAGCAGTTACGGGCAGGGCCCCTTCAATGAGCAGTTCTTC CASSYGQGPFNEQFF
NA TRBJ1-1 TRBV5-4 NA TGTGCCAGCAGCAAACAGTTGGGGAACACTGAAGCTTTCTTT CASSKQLGNTEAFF
NA TRBJ1-4 TRBV28 NA TGTGCCAGCAGTTCTGGACAGTCTAATGAAAAACTGTTTTTT CASSSGQSNEKLFF
NA TRBJ2-5 TRBV24-1 NA TGTGCCACCCGCAACTCAGGGGGAGGAGAGACCCAGTACTTC CATRNSGGGETQYF
NA TRBJ1-6 TRBV6-5 NA TGTGCCGCACACCGTTCGAATTCACCCCTCCACTTT CAAHRSNSPLHF
NA TRBJ2-1 TRBV24-1 TRBD2 TGTGCCACCAGTGATTCGGGGACTAGCGGGGGATACAATGAGCAGTTCTTC CATSDSGTSGGYNEQFF
few TRBJ2-3 TRBV4-1 TRBD2 TGCGCCAGCAGCCCGCGGGGACTAGCGGGAAACACAGATACGCAGTATTTT CASSPRGLAGNTDTQYF
once TRBJ1-1 TRBV25-1 NA TGTGCCAGCAGTGACGCGCGGGGCTCGGGGAACACTGAAGCTTTCTTT CASSDARGSGNTEAFF
NA TRBJ1-2 TRBV28 TRBD1 TGTGCCAGCAGTTTAGGATCGGGACAGGCCTATGGCTACACCTTC CASSLGSGQAYGYTF
NA TRBJ2-2 TRBV11-1 NA TGTGCCAGCAGCTTACTGGGCGAAAACACCGGGGAGCTGTTTTTT CASSLLGENTGELFF
NA TRBJ2-3 TRBV9 TRBD1 TGTGCCAGCAGCGTCTCCGGACAGGGTGCAGATACGCAGTATTTT CASSVSGQGADTQYF
once TRBJ1-1 TRBV19 NA TGTGCCAGTAGGAAGCGGAACACTGAAGCTTTCTTT CASRKRNTEAFF
NA TRBJ2-2 TRBV3-1/TRBV3-2 TRBD2 TGTGCCAGCGGGACTAGCGGGACCACGGCCGGGGAGCTGTTTTTT CASGTSGTTAGELFF
NA TRBJ1-1 TRBV7-9 TRBD1 TGTGCCAGCAACCGACAGGGGTTGGACACTGAAGCTTTCTTT CASNRQGLDTEAFF
NA TRBJ1-2 TRBV9 NA TGTGCCAGCAGCGCGGACTTGGAACCAATCAATGGCTACACCTTC CASSADLEPINGYTF
few TRBJ2-2 TRBV2 TRBD1 TGTGCCAGCACCATTGGACAGGGCGGCACCGGGGAGCTGTTTTTT CASTIGQGGTGELFF
NA TRBJ2-5 TRBV28 TRBD2 TGTGCCACCAGGACTAGCGGGATGTTCGGGGAGACCCAGTACTTC CATRTSGMFGETQYF
NA TRBJ1-2 TRBV4-1 TRBD1 TGCGCCAGCAGCCAAGGCCGATCACAGGGGAACTATGGCTACACCTTC CASSQGRSQGNYGYTF
NA TRBJ2-5 TRBV12-3/TRBV12-4 NA TGTGCCAGCACCCTTGGGGAGCTGGAGACCCAGTACTTC CASTLGELETQYF
NA TRBJ2-1 TRBV28 NA TGTGCCAGCAGTTTAGGCCTCTACAATGAGCAGTTCTTC CASSLGLYNEQFF
NA TRBJ2-1 TRBV11-1 NA TGTGCCAGCAGCTTATCGGCAGTACGAGGGTACAATGAGCAGTTCTTC CASSLSAVRGYNEQFF
NA TRBJ1-2 TRBV30 NA TGTGCCTGGAGTCCCCTCTATGGCTACACCTTC CAWSPLYGYTF
NA TRBJ2-7 TRBV11-2 NA TGTGCCAGCACACCGGGGGGACACCTCTACGAGCAGTACTTC CASTPGGHLYEQYF